This entry concerns a single TCR beta chain. Treatment in this sample: randomized to nivolumab then ipilimumab (arm A) or the reverse (arm B). DNA-damaging chemotherapy had not been given to any patient beforehand. PBMC sorting kept live CD3+CD8+ cells without CD19 or CD56. Germline V lookup: CDR1 LGHNA, CDR2 YNFKEQ. The CDR3 loop spans 14 amino acids. V shed 4 bases, J shed 4 bases, and the junction held 7 bases outside the gene matches. This entry is derived from a study of sequential checkpoint blockade in melanoma. Overall study: First-line arms were nivolumab then ipilimumab, or the reverse, randomized 1:1.

Using immunoSEQ multiplex PCR, the repertoire was profiled, and TCRdb retains in-frame clones only, with some absent. This sample yields 18,000 or so clones, of which about 74% are seen a single time; 30% to 40% belongs to the top ten. Sample: CD8+ T cells sorted from blood (inferred from file names), taken from a patient given nivolumab and ipilimumab in sequence. This chain links TRBV4-2 with TRBJ2-7; 7 bases align to TRBD2. This clonotype was sampled from a human donor with melanoma. The CDR3 nucleotides read TGTGCCAGCAGCCCGGGACTAATAGGTTACGAGCAGTACTTC. It yields the protein CASSPGLIGYEQYF.